This T cell receptor beta chain was identified in a study of control samples from healthy donors and cancer patients. Assay used: immunoSEQ multiplex PCR; TCRdb lists only in-frame clones, some missing. The sample has more than 100,000 clones, 90% to 95% seen once. The V gene's germline CDR1 is SGHDN and CDR2 FVKESK. The CDR3 consists of 13 residues. Trimming at V came to 4 bases and at J to 3 bases, leaving 3 bases not matched to a gene. The chain joins TRBV14 to TRBJ2-7, with 7 bases aligning to TRBD1. The source material was blood. The TCR sequence derives from a woman aged 18-35 years in good health. CDR3 coding DNA: TGTGCCAGCAGCCTGTCAGGGGGCTACGAGCAGTACTTC. It is translated as CASSLSGGYEQYF.